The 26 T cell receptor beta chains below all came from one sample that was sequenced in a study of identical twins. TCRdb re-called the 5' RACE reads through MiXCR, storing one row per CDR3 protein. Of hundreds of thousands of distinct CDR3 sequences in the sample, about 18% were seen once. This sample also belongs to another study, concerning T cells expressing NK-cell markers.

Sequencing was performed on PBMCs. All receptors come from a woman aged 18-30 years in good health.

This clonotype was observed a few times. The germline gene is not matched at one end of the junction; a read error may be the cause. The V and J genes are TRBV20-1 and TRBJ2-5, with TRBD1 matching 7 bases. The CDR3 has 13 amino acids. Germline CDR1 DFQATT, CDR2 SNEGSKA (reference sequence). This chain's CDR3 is CSARGGREETQYF. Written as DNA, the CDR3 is TGCAGTGCGAGAGGGGGCCGGGAAGAGACCCAGTACTTC.

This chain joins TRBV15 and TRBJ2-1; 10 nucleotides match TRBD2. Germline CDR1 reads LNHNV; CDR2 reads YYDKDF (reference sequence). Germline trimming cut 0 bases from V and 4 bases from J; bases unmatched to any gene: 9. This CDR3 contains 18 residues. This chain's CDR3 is CATSRDRDSGRIYNEQFF. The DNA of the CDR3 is TGTGCCACCAGCAGAGATCGGGATAGCGGGAGGATTTACAATGAGCAGTTCTTC. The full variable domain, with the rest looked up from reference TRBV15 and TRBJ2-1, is DAMVIQNPRYQVTQFGKPVTLSCSQTLNHNVMYWYQQKSSQAPKLLFHYYDKDFNNEADTPDNFQSRRPNTSFCFLDIRSPGLGDTAMYLCATSRDRDSGRIYNEQFFGPGTRLTVL.

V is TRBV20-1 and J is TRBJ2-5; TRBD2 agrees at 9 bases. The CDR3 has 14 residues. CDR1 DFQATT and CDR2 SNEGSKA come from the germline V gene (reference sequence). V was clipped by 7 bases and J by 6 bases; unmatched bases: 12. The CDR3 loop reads CSVFGVSGSQTQYF. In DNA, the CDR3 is TGCAGTGTTTTTGGGGTTAGCGGGAGCCAGACCCAGTACTTC.

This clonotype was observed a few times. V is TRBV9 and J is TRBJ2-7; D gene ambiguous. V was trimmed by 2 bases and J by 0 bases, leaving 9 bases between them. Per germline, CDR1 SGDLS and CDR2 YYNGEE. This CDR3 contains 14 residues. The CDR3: CASSVSTSSYEQYF. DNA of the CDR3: TGTGCCAGCAGCGTGAGTACGAGCTCCTACGAGCAGTACTTC.

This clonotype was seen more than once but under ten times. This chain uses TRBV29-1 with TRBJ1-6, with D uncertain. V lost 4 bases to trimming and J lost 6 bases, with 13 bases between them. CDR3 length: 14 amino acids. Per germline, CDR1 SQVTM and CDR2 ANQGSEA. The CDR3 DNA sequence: TGCAGCGTTGGCGAAGGTATCCCTAATTCACCCCTCCACTTT. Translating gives CSVGEGIPNSPLHF.

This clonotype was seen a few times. CDR3 DNA sequence: TGCGCCAGCAGTGAGTCCGGTTCAAGGGAGCAGTTCTTC. As protein: CASSESGSREQFF. The chain recombines TRBV10-1 with TRBJ2-1; D is uncertain. The germline V gene has CDR1 WNHNN and CDR2 SYGVQD (reference sequence). The CDR3 length is 13 residues. The ends were cut back, 0 bases at V and 10 bases at J, with 10 bases in the middle.

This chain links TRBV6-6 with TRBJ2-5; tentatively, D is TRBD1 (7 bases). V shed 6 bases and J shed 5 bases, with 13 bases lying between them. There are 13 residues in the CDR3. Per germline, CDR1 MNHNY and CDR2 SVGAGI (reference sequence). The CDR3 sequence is CASRRDSDETQYF. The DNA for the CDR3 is TGTGCCAGCAGGCGGGACAGTGATGAGACCCAGTACTTC.

The CDR3 DNA sequence: TGTGCCAGCAGCTTACTCCCCGGGACTAATCTCTACGAGCAGTACTTC. Its translation: CASSLLPGTNLYEQYF. The chain carries TRBV7-9 and TRBJ2-7, with 7 bases matching TRBD2. V was clipped by 2 bases and J by 3 bases; unmatched bases: 10. The CDR3 sequence is 16 residues long. Germline V gene sequence: CDR1 SEHNR, CDR2 FQNEAQ (reference sequence).

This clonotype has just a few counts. DNA of the CDR3: TGTGCCAGCAGCGTTGGCCCGGGCAGCGGGGGCTATGGCTACACCTTC. This encodes CASSVGPGSGGYGYTF. V is TRBV5-6 and J is TRBJ1-2; the D gene is possibly TRBD1 (5 bases). Germline V gene sequence: CDR1 SGHDT, CDR2 YYEEEE. The CDR3 totals 16 residues. Trimming stripped 4 bases from V and 4 bases from J, with 20 bases between.

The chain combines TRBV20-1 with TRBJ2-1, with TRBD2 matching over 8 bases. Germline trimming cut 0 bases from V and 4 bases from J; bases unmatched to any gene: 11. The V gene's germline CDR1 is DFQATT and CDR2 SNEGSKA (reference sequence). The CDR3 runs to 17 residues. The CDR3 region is CSAREWASGHSYNEQFF. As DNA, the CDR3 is TGCAGTGCTAGAGAATGGGCTAGCGGGCATTCGTACAATGAGCAGTTCTTC.

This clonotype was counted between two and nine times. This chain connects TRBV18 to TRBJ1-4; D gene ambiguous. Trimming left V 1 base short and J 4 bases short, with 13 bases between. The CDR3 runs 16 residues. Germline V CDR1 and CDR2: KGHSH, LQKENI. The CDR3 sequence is CASSPLFIGSNEKLFF. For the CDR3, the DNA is TGTGCCAGCTCACCACTGTTTATTGGGAGTAATGAAAAACTGTTTTTT.

CDR3 DNA sequence: TGCGCCAGCAGCTTGGGGCGAGGAGGGGCCAACGTCCTGACTTTC. This encodes CASSLGRGGANVLTF. The gene calls are TRBV5-1 and TRBJ2-6; D is unclear. Germline V gene data show CDR1 as SGHRS and CDR2 as YFSETQ. V was clipped by 0 bases and J by 4 bases, with 8 bases between them. This CDR3 region has 15 residues.

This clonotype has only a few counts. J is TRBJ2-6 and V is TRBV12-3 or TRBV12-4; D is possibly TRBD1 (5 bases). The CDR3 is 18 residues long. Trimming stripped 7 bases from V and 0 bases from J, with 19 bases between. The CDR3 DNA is TGTGCCAGCAACCCGACAGCGCCCACTTACTCTGGGGCCAACGTCCTGACTTTC. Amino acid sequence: CASNPTAPTYSGANVLTF.

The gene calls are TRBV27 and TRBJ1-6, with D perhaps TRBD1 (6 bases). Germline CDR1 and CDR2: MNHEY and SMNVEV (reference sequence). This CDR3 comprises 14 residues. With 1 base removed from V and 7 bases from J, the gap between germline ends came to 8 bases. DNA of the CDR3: TGTGCCAGCAGTTTATACAGGGTGAATTCACCCCTCCACTTT. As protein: CASSLYRVNSPLHF.

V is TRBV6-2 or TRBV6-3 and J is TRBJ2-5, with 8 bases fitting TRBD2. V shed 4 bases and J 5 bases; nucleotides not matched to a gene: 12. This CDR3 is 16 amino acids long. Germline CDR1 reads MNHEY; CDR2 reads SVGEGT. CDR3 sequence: CASSSDESSGYETQYF. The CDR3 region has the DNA TGTGCCAGCAGTTCCGACGAATCTAGCGGGTACGAGACCCAGTACTTC.

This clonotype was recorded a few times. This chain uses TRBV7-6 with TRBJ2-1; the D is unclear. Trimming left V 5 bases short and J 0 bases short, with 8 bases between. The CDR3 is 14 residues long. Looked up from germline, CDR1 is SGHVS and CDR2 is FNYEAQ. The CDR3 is CASSLGISYNEQFF. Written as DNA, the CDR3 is TGTGCCAGCAGCCTAGGGATCTCCTACAATGAGCAGTTCTTC.

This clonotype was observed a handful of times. The DNA for the CDR3 is TGTGCCAGCAGTCGCTCTCAACGTTTGGGTGAGCAGTTCTTC. Translation: CASSRSQRLGEQFF. V usage is TRBV6-2 or TRBV6-3 and J usage is TRBJ2-1; D remains ambiguous. This CDR3 has 14 amino acids. Trimming stripped 5 bases from V and 9 bases from J, with 17 bases between. Germline values: CDR1 MNHEY, CDR2 SVGEGT.

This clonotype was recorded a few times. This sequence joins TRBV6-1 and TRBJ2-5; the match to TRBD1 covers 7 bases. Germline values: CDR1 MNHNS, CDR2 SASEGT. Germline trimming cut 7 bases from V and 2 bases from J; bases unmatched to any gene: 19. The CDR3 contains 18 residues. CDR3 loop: CASTSLDREGWVQETQYF. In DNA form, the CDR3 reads TGTGCCAGCACCTCCCTTGACAGGGAAGGGTGGGTGCAAGAGACCCAGTACTTC.

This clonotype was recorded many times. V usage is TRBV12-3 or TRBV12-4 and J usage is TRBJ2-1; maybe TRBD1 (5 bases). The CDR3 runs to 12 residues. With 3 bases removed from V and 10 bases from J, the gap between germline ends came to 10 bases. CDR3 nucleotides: TGTGCCAGCAGTTTCCAGGGTGGAGAGCAGTTCTTC. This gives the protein CASSFQGGEQFF.

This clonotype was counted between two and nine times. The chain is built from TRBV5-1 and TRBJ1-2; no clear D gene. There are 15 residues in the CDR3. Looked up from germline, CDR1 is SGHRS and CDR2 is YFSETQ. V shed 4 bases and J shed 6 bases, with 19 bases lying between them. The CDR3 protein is CASSPRRVGIDGYTF. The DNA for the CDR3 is TGCGCCAGCAGCCCGCGGCGGGTCGGGATCGATGGCTACACCTTC.

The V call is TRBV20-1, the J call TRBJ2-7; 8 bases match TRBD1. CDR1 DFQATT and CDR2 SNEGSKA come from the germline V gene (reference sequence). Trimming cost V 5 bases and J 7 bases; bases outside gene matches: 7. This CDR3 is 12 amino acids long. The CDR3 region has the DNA TGCAGTGCTCTATGGACAGGGCGGGAGCAGTACTTC. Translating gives CSALWTGREQYF.

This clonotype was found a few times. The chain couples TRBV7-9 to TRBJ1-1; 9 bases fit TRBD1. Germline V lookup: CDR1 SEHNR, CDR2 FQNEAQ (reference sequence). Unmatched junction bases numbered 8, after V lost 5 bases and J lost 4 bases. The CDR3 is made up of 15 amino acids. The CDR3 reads CASSTRTGAFTEAFF. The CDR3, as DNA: TGTGCCAGCAGCACCCGGACAGGGGCGTTCACTGAAGCTTTCTTT. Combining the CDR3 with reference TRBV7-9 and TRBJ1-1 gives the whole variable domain DTGVSQNPRHKITKRGQNVTFRCDPISEHNRLYWYRQTLGQGPEFLTYFQNEAQLEKSRLLSDRFSAERPKGSFSTLEIQRTEQGDSAMYLCASSTRTGAFTEAFFGQGTRLTVV.

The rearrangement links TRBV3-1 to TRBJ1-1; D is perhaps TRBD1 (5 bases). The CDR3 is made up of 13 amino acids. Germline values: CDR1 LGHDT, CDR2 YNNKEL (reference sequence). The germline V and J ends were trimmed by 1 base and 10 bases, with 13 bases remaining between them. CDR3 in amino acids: CASSQGSRVTAFF. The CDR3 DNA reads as TGTGCCAGCAGCCAAGGGAGCAGGGTCACAGCTTTCTTT.

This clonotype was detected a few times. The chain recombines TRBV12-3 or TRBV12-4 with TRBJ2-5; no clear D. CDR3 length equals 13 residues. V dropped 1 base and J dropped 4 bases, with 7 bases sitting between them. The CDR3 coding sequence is TGTGCCAGCAGTTTAGGTCTGTTAGAGACCCAGTACTTC. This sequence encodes CASSLGLLETQYF.

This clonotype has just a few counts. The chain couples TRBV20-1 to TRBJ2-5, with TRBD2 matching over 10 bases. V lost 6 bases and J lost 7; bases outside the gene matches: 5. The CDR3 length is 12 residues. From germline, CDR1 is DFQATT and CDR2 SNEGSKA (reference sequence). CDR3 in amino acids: CSAPLAGATQYF. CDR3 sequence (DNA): TGCAGTGCCCCGCTAGCGGGGGCGACCCAGTACTTC.

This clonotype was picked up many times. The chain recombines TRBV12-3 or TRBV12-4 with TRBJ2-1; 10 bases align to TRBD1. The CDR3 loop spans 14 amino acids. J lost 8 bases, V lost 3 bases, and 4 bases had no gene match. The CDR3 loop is CASSFRDRGHEQFF. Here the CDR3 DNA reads TGTGCCAGCAGTTTCCGGGACAGGGGTCATGAGCAGTTCTTC.